This TCR beta chain comes out of a study of blood T cell repertoires in COVID-19. The V and J ends lost 5 bases and 6 bases, in that order; junction bases with no gene match: 9. The V gene's germline CDR1 is SGHAT and CDR2 FQNNGV. The length of the CDR3 is 16 residues. This clone showed up just once. The assay was immunoSEQ multiplex PCR, and TCRdb's table has in-frame clones only and misses some. The data hold some 120,000 clones, with 87% observed a single time. This TCR came from a woman aged 60-70 years with acute or convalescent COVID-19. The rearrangement links TRBV11-2 to TRBJ1-4, with TRBD1 matching over 10 bases. Sequencing was performed on peripheral blood. CDR3 nucleotide sequence: TGTGCCAGCAGCCTGGGTATGGGACAGGGGCATGAAAAACTGTTTTTT. Its translation is CASSLGMGQGHEKLFF.